This record concerns one T cell receptor beta chain sequence. Its antigen remains unidentified. Base qualities are missing; no much larger clone stands one base away. TCR CDR3 regions were amplified from genomic DNA by multiplex PCR using the deep immunoSEQ assay. Extracted genomic DNA from each cell subset was distributed evenly across all wells of several immunoSEQ 96-well plates, and each plate was treated as a replicate. For sorted subsets, approximately 190 ng genomic DNA, equal to 30,000 to 35,000 T cell genomes, was loaded into each replicate PCR. Purified libraries were quantified with a Qubit 3.0 fluorometer, sized on a Bioanalyzer 2100, and re-quantified with the KAPA Library Quantification kit. Each immunoSEQ 96-well plate was sequenced on its own single-read 150-cycle Illumina NextSeq 550 flow cell. Turning to the authors' computational methods: Because the immunoSEQ output held only junctional sequences and lacked quality scores, the filtering could not match the filtering applied to full-length reads. Sequences were annotated with PyIR, a Python wrapper for IgBLAST v1.9, using IMGT germline references to assign V/J genes and CDR3. Reads were removed for weak V/J assignments (E-value above 1e-6), missing CDR3, stop codons, out-of-frame junctions, or ambiguous translated residues. V3J clonotypes were defined as sequences sharing an identical inferred V gene, J gene, and CDR3 amino acid sequence. Percentage overlap between repertoires was computed as shared unique clonotypes divided by the size of the smaller repertoire. Repertoire richness was assessed with RTK rarefaction, the Chao1 estimator, and Recon v2.1 estimates of unobserved clonotypes. For all TCRbeta clonotypes obtained by the gDNA method from a few donors, generation probabilities were computed with OLGA. TCRdb retrieved this table from immuneACCESS and kept in-frame rearrangements only. Not all clones are present; in checked studies, unresolved V genes account for under half, and no reason is known for the remainder. That table supplies the V and J calls and clone size; D and trimming were determined from the DNA. This sample comprises approximately 2.4 million clones, about 94% of them detected only once. The ten largest make up 0.13% of the sample.

Healthy HIV-negative adults with no recently reported acute infections or vaccinations were included as donors. Every donor was a Caucasian adult living in Nashville, Tennessee, USA. Magnetic negative selection was used to enrich CD4+ T cells, after which naive cells were positively selected on CD45RA and the negative fraction became the memory subset. After blood collection by leukapheresis, PBMCs were isolated using Ficoll-Histopaque density gradient centrifugation and then cryopreserved in the vapor phase of liquid nitrogen. Analytical flow cytometry was used to check the purity and quantity of every magnetically sorted T cell population. Genomic DNA was isolated from each sorted fraction and quantified by UV absorbance on a Nanodrop 2000c. The CDR3 holds 16 amino acids from the cysteine to the phenylalanine. The CDR3 DNA has 48 bases and is translated from base 1. CDR1 LNHDA and CDR2 SQIVND were looked up in the germline V gene (reference sequence). V and J are truncated by 1 base and 0 bases respectively, leaving an intervening sequence of 7 bases.

The data were taken from a study of shared clonotypes between healthy human individuals (dated by TCRdb to about 2020). At the level of the whole study: A couple of women and a few men aged 18 to 49 years were included in the cohort. For each donor, three plates each were used for CD4 naive and CD4 memory, two plates were used for CD8 naive, and one plate was used for CD8 memory. The study deeply sequenced blood TCR repertoires of 5 or 6 healthy adults to estimate repertoire size and the extent of clonotype sharing between individuals. Different laboratories and diverse techniques were used to prepare libraries and sequence TCR repertoires, to increase sequencing depth and limit assay-specific biases. Each donor's leukapheresis produced roughly between roughly 0.85 and 9.5 billion PBMCs. Beyond this particular receptor, the publication reports: Only blood was sampled, and tissue TCR repertoires likely differ from those in blood. The genetic and exposure-history diversity represented was limited by the small number of donors. Incomplete sequencing was indicated by rarefaction of sorted-subset datasets, despite the large sequencing depth. About 5% of naive CD4, approximately 3.7% of naive CD8, roughly 2.4% of memory CD4, and about 0.4% of memory CD8 clonotypes were shared across several donors. Estimated clonotype richness was generally larger for naive than for memory subsets. Compared with non-shared clonotypes, clonotypes shared by all four sorted-subset donors had higher generation probabilities. Based on pairwise subsampling, the degree of clonotype sharing among donors was expected to be affected by sequencing depth.

Sequencing was performed on naive CD4+ T cells sorted from blood. Per the publication, the cell subset or site label means: CD45RA+ positively selected. In this chain, TRBV19 is recombined with TRBJ1-6; no confident D gene assignment can be made. The sequence was collected from a man aged 18 to 30 in good health. The CDR3 region reads CASSIAGSSYNSPLHF. The base sequence is TGTGCCAGTAGTATAGCAGGCAGCTCCTATAATTCACCCCTCCACTTT.